The sequence of this T cell receptor beta chain was determined in a study of blood T cell repertoires in COVID-19. Study-wide context: Whether acute or convalescent, the COVID-19 samples came from the United States, Italy and Spain.

The CDR3 spans 15 residues. J gave up 4 bases and V 6 bases, and 8 bases lay outside the gene matches. Looked up from germline, CDR1 is SGHTA and CDR2 is FQGNSA. Methods used by the authors: Scientists estimated how many nucleated cells there were by amplifying reference gene primers. Clones were read by immunoSEQ multiplex PCR, and TCRdb kept only the in-frame ones, dropping some. The D gene and trimming were derived from the DNA, and the V and J assignments and clone size from that table. The table includes around 220,000 clones, around nine tenths detected once. The clonotype comes from a woman aged 40 to 50 who had recovered from COVID-19. Specimen: peripheral blood. J is TRBJ2-1 and V is TRBV7-2, with 8 bases matching TRBD2. The CDR3 region has the DNA TGTGCCAGCAGACCGGGGGGGGCCGGGTACAATGAGCAGTTCTTC. Translated, it gives CASRPGGAGYNEQFF.